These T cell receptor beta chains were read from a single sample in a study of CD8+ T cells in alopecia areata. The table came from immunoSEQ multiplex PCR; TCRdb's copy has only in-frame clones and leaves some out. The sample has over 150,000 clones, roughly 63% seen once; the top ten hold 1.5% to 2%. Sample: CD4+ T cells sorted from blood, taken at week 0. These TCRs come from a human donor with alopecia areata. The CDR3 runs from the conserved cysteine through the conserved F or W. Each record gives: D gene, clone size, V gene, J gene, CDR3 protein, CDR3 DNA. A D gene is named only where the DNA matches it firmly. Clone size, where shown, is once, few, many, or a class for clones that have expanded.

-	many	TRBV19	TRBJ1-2	CASTADSYYGYTF	TGTGCCAGTACCGCGGACAGCTACTATGGCTACACCTTC
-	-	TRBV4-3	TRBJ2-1	CASSQELAAPSGEQFF	TGCGCCAGCAGCCAAGAACTAGCAGCGCCGTCTGGCGAGCAGTTCTTC
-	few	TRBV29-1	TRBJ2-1	CSVDGAPTYNEQFF	TGCAGCGTTGATGGAGCCCCTACATACAATGAGCAGTTCTTC
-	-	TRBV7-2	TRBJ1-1	CASSLQSRSLSTEAFF	TGTGCCAGCAGCCTGCAGTCCAGGAGTTTGAGCACTGAAGCTTTCTTT
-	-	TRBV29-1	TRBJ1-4	CSVEEARGNEKLFF	TGCAGCGTTGAAGAAGCCAGGGGTAATGAAAAACTGTTTTTT
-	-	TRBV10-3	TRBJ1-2	CAISDLRDGYTF	TGTGCCATCAGTGACCTCAGGGATGGCTACACCTTC
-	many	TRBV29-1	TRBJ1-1	CSVRIVGALAFF	TGCAGCGTGCGGATAGTGGGCGCGTTGGCTTTCTTT
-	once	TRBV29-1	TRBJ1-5	CSVSTGTLGQPQHF	TGCAGCGTTTCCACAGGGACCTTAGGTCAGCCCCAGCATTTT
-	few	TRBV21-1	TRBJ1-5	CASSTPRGANRASPQHF	TGTGCCAGCAGCACTCCCCGAGGAGCAAACCGCGCCTCCCCCCAGCATTTT
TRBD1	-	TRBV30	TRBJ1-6	CAWRGGANSPLHF	TGTGCCTGGAGAGGGGGCGCGAATTCACCCCTCCACTTT
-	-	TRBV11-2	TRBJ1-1	CASSLVGEAFF	TGTGCCAGCAGCTTAGTAGGGGAGGCTTTCTTT
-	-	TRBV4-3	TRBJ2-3	CASSQYGAGTDTQYF	TGCGCCAGCAGCCAATACGGGGCAGGGACAGATACGCAGTATTTT
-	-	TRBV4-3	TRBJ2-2	CASSQDEWFNTGELFF	TGCGCCAGCAGCCAAGATGAGTGGTTTAACACCGGGGAGCTGTTTTTT
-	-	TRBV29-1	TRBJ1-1	CSVLDRSVRDTEAFF	TGCAGCGTTCTCGATCGGTCGGTGAGGGACACTGAAGCTTTCTTT
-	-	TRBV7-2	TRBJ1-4	CASSSAQGSNEKLFF	TGTGCCAGCAGCTCCGCCCAGGGGAGCAATGAAAAACTGTTTTTT
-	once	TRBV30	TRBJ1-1	CAHSPDWGTEAFF	TGTGCCCACAGCCCCGATTGGGGCACTGAAGCTTTCTTT
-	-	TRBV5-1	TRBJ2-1	CASSLRTAGYNEQFF	TGCGCCAGCAGCCTCCGGACAGCGGGATACAATGAGCAGTTCTTC
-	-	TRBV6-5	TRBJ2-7	CASSPGTISSYEQYF	TGTGCCAGCAGCCCCGGGACAATCAGCTCCTACGAGCAGTACTTC
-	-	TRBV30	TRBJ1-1	CAWSPSNTEAFF	TGTGCCTGGAGTCCCTCGAACACTGAAGCTTTCTTT
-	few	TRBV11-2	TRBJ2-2	CASSPGHLPGELFF	TGTGCCAGCAGCCCTGGACACCTTCCCGGGGAGCTGTTTTTT
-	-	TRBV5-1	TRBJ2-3	CASSLHREDTQYF	TGCGCCAGCAGCTTGCACCGAGAGGATACGCAGTATTTT
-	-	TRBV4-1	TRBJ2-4	CASSQQSRMSIQYF	TGCGCCAGCAGCCAACAATCCCGTATGAGCATTCAGTACTTC
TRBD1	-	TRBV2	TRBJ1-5	CASRQGLNQPQHF	TGTGCCAGCCGACAGGGTTTAAATCAGCCCCAGCATTTT
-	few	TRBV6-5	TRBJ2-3	CASKQGTSTDTQYF	TGTGCCAGCAAGCAGGGAACTAGCACAGATACGCAGTATTTT
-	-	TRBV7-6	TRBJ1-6	CASSLGPQLNSPLHF	TGTGCCAGCAGCTTGGGACCACAACTTAATTCACCCCTCCACTTT
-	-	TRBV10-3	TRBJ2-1	CAISEVRGSYNEQFF	TGTGCCATCAGTGAGGTGAGGGGCTCCTACAATGAGCAGTTCTTC
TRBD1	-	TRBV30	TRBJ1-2	CAWTGDSNYGYTF	TGTGCCTGGACCGGGGACAGTAACTATGGCTACACCTTC
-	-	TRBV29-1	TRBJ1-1	CSVDASLRAEAFF	TGCAGCGTTGATGCCAGTTTGAGGGCTGAAGCTTTCTTT
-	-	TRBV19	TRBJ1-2	CASNPGGWNYGYTF	TGTGCCAGTAACCCTGGCGGGTGGAACTATGGCTACACCTTC
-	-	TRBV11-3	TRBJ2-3	CASNNLGPDTQYF	TGTGCCAGCAACAACCTTGGGCCAGATACGCAGTATTTT
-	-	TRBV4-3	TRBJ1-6	CASSQDMQGSPLHF	TGCGCCAGCAGCCAAGATATGCAGGGCTCACCCCTCCACTTT
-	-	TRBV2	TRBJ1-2	CASSGSGLRGYTF	TGTGCCAGCAGTGGATCGGGGTTGCGTGGCTACACCTTC
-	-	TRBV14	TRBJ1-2	CASSQDHMGGYYGYTF	TGTGCCAGCAGCCAAGATCATATGGGGGGCTACTATGGCTACACCTTC
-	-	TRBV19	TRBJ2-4	CASSLRDPGIQYF	TGTGCCAGTAGTCTCCGGGACCCAGGCATTCAGTACTTC
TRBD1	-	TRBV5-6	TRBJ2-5	CASSLGQEKTQYF	TGTGCCAGCAGCCTCGGACAGGAGAAGACCCAGTACTTC
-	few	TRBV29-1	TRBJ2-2	CSVQNTGELFF	TGCAGCGTCCAGAACACCGGGGAGCTGTTTTTT
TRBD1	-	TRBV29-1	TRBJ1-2	CSGDSDYGYTF	TGCAGCGGGGACAGCGATTATGGCTACACCTTC
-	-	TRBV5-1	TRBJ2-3	CASSFTRGGTDTQYF	TGCGCCAGCAGCTTCACTAGAGGCGGCACAGATACGCAGTATTTT
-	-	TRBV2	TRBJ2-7	CASSGDIYEQYF	TGTGCCAGCAGTGGGGACATCTACGAGCAGTACTTC
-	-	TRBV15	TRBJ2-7	CATSSPRAAYEQYF	TGTGCCACCAGCAGCCCCCGGGCAGCCTACGAGCAGTACTTC
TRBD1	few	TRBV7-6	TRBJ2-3	CASSLTGQGSTDTQYF	TGTGCCAGCAGCTTAACCGGACAGGGAAGCACAGATACGCAGTATTTT
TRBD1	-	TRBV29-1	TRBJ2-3	CSVTTDRGRQDTQYF	TGCAGCGTCACAACGGACAGGGGGCGTCAAGATACGCAGTATTTT